One sample yielded the 15 T cell receptor beta chains listed below, sequenced in a study of control samples from healthy donors and cancer patients. Only in-frame clones appear in the TCRdb table, and some are missing; sequencing was by immunoSEQ multiplex PCR. The table lists about 100,000 clones, about 92% of them singletons. The source material was blood. The receptors were gathered from a man between 18 and 29 years old in good health.

The DNA for the CDR3 is TGTGCCAGCAGCACCAAGACAGGGGCCGCACACGCTAACTATGGCTACACCTTC. Its translation is CASSTKTGAAHANYGYTF. The genes are TRBV13 and TRBJ1-2, with 8 nucleotides matching TRBD1. V was clipped by 5 bases and J by 0 bases; unmatched bases: 14. The V gene's germline CDR1 is PRHDT and CDR2 FYEKMQ (reference sequence). The CDR3 covers 18 residues.

This sequence joins TRBV7-9 and TRBJ1-5; possibly TRBD1 for D (5 bases). Germline V gene sequence: CDR1 SEHNR, CDR2 FQNEAQ (reference sequence). The CDR3 contains 12 residues. Trimming took 10 bases from V and 5 from J, leaving 12 bases between them. The CDR3 loop reads CATSTVHQPQHF. CDR3 nucleotides: TGTGCCACGTCGACAGTCCATCAGCCCCAGCATTTT.

V usage is TRBV5-1 and J usage is TRBJ1-1; TRBD1 is a possible D gene (6 bases). Germline CDR1 SGHRS, CDR2 YFSETQ. The V end was cut by 3 bases, the J end by 8 bases, with 17 bases between. The CDR3 has 14 residues. The CDR3 spells CASSSAGGGQEAFF. Written as DNA, the CDR3 is TGCGCCAGCAGCTCGGCCGGAGGGGGTCAGGAAGCTTTCTTT.

The chain employs TRBV7-2 and TRBJ1-1, with 8 bases fitting TRBD1. With V trimmed by 6 bases and J by 1 base, 4 bases remained unmatched. This CDR3 is built from 14 residues. The V gene's germline CDR1 is SGHTA and CDR2 FQGNSA. The chain's CDR3 is CASRAGTGNTEAFF. The DNA of the CDR3 is TGTGCCAGCAGAGCCGGGACAGGGAACACTGAAGCTTTCTTT.

This chain connects TRBV6-6 to TRBJ2-2; unclear D gene. The V gene lost 0 bases and the J gene lost 2 bases, with 7 bases spanning the gap. Germline CDR1 and CDR2: MNHNY and SVGAGI (reference sequence). The CDR3 is 15 amino acids. DNA for the CDR3: TGTGCCAGCAGTTACTCGAGCGCAAACACCGGGGAGCTGTTTTTT. Translated: CASSYSSANTGELFF.

V and J are TRBV4-1 and TRBJ1-5; D is perhaps TRBD1 (5 bases). The CDR3 runs to 14 residues. V was pared by 0 bases and J by 4 bases, with 7 bases between. CDR1 and CDR2 from the germline V gene are MGHRA and YSYEKL. This chain's CDR3 is CASSQETENQPQHF. The CDR3 nucleotides read TGCGCCAGCAGCCAAGAGACAGAAAATCAGCCCCAGCATTTT.

The CDR3 sequence is CASSWGGASTDTQYF. Here the CDR3 DNA reads TGTGCCAGCAGCTGGGGGGGGGCAAGCACAGATACGCAGTATTTT. The V and J genes are TRBV11-3 and TRBJ2-3; D is possibly TRBD2 (7 bases). The CDR3 spans 15 residues. Germline-derived CDR1 and CDR2 are SGHNT and YENEEA. Deletions cut 4 bases from V and 0 bases from J, with 11 bases between.

This clone was recorded only once. The chain joins TRBV6-5 to TRBJ1-2; TRBD1 agrees at 9 bases. Per the germline V gene, CDR1 is MNHEY and CDR2 is SVGAGI. J was trimmed by 8 bases and V by 6 bases; bases with no gene match: 10. CDR3 length: 14 residues. CDR3 nucleotides: TGTGCCAGCAGGACCTCATGGGACAGGGAGGGCTACACCTTC. Its protein product is CASRTSWDREGYTF.

In DNA form, the CDR3 reads TGTGCCAGCAGCGTGGCTGGACACTCCAGTCCGCATGGCTACACCTTC. This gives the protein CASSVAGHSSPHGYTF. The chain recombines TRBV9 with TRBJ1-2, with D possibly matching TRBD1 (5 bases). Trimming stripped 2 bases from V and 6 bases from J, with 20 bases between. The CDR3 loop spans 16 amino acids. CDR1 is SGDLS, CDR2 YYNGEE, per germline.

For this clone: Other nucleotide sequences in the sample specify the same CDR3. The rearrangement uses TRBV7-9 and TRBJ1-2, with 7 bases that match TRBD1. Germline values: CDR1 SEHNR, CDR2 FQNEAQ (reference sequence). The CDR3 spans 14 residues. The trim removed 4 bases at V and 2 bases at J, leaving 4 bases unmatched. The CDR3 DNA sequence: TGTGCCAGCAGCTCAGGGGGTACGAACTATGGCTACACCTTC. Translating it yields CASSSGGTNYGYTF. The full variable domain, rest sourced from reference TRBV7-9 and TRBJ1-2, is DTGVSQNPRHKITKRGQNVTFRCDPISEHNRLYWYRQTLGQGPEFLTYFQNEAQLEKSRLLSDRFSAERPKGSFSTLEIQRTEQGDSAMYLCASSSGGTNYGYTFGSGTRLTVV.

This chain links TRBV7-2 with TRBJ2-7, with 10 bases lining up with TRBD2. V shed 1 base, J shed 2 bases, and the junction held 8 bases outside the gene matches. Germline CDR1 SGHTA, CDR2 FQGNSA. This CDR3 region has 17 residues. The CDR3 coding sequence is TGTGCCAGCAGCTTAGTATCTAGCGGGAGCCTCCCCTACGAGCAGTACTTC. It encodes CASSLVSSGSLPYEQYF.

The chain recombines TRBV27 with TRBJ1-1; TRBD1 might be the D (6 bases). The germline V gene encodes CDR1 MNHEY and CDR2 SMNVEV (reference sequence). Deletions cut 6 bases from V and 6 bases from J, with 17 bases between. The CDR3 consists of 14 residues. CDR3 nucleotides: TGTGCCAGCAGCAACAGGGCCGGGAGGGCTGAAGCTTTCTTT. It codes for CASSNRAGRAEAFF.

The chain couples TRBV12-3 or TRBV12-4 to TRBJ1-1, with TRBD1 as a possible D gene (5 bases). The CDR3 length is 11 residues. V lost 6 bases to trimming and J lost 11 bases, with 13 bases between them. The CDR3 here is CASSRGDVAFF. The DNA of the CDR3 is TGTGCCAGCAGCCGGGGGGACGTGGCTTTCTTT.

The chain combines TRBV13 with TRBJ1-5; no reliable D call. Germline V gene data show CDR1 as PRHDT and CDR2 as FYEKMQ (reference sequence). V lost 0 bases to trimming and J lost 4 bases, with 7 bases between them. This CDR3 has 14 residues. The CDR3 protein is CASSLGQSNQPQHF. The CDR3 nucleotides read TGTGCCAGCAGCTTAGGGCAGTCGAATCAGCCCCAGCATTTT.

The count of this clone is one. The V and J genes are TRBV5-6 and TRBJ1-1; weak D call: TRBD1 (6 bases). Per germline, CDR1 SGHDT and CDR2 YYEEEE. CDR3 size: 16 residues. The ends were cut back, 1 base at V and 0 bases at J, with 13 bases in the middle. CDR3 sequence reads: CASSLQPGEMNTEAFF. The DNA for the CDR3 is TGTGCCAGCAGCTTGCAACCAGGGGAAATGAACACTGAAGCTTTCTTT.